The present entry profiles one TCR beta chain with its context. No antigen is known for it. Using a J-beta primer mix together with a sample-barcoded 5' primer, a second PCR was run for roughly 7 to 12 cycles. One entry per CDR3 protein, called by TCRdb with MiXCR from the 5' RACE reads. The sample has approximately 820,000 distinct CDR3 sequences, under 45% seen once. This sample was taken from a study of blood T cells in healthy people across ages. Study observations and caveats: It was the long-lived donors that had more naive CD4+ cells and higher diversity than aged donors. Roughly linear declines in TCR beta diversity per million T cells occurred with age.

CDR3 length equals 17 residues. The V gene's germline CDR1 is SGDLS and CDR2 YYNGEE. V was pared by 5 bases and J by 1 base, with 16 bases between. This chain connects TRBV9 to TRBJ2-6; D is possibly TRBD1 or TRBD2 (7 bases each). The source material was blood. The TCR comes from a man aged 60 to 75 in good health. The CDR3 loop is CASRPRQGGSGANVLTF. The CDR3 nucleotides are TGTGCCAGCAGGCCAAGACAGGGAGGGTCTGGGGCCAACGTCCTGACTTTC.